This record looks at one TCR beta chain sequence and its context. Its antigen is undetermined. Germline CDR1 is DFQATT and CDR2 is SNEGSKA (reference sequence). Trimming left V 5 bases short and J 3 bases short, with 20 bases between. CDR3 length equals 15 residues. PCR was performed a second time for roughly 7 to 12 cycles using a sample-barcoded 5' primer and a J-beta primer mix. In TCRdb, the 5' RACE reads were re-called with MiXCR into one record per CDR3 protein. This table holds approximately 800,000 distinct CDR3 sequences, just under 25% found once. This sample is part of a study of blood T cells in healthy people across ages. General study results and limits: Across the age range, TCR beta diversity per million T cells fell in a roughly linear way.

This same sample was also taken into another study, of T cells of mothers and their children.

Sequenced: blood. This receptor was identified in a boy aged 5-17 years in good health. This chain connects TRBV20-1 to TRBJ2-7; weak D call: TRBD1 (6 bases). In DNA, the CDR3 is TGCAGTGCTTCCGACAGGCGGATCCCCAACTACGAGCAGTACTTC. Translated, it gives CSASDRRIPNYEQYF.